This T cell receptor beta chain was profiled in a study of sequential checkpoint blockade in melanoma. Generated by immunoSEQ multiplex PCR, the TCRdb table keeps only in-frame clones and is missing some. The sample gives about 9,300 clones, 27% of which show up once; 20% to 25% is in the top ten. The ends were cut back, 3 bases at V and 9 bases at J, with 18 bases in the middle. The length of the CDR3 is 16 residues. The germline V gene has CDR1 MDHEN and CDR2 SYDVKM. Treatment: randomized to nivolumab then ipilimumab (arm A) or the reverse (arm B). The receptor was isolated from a human donor with melanoma. This rearrangement joins TRBV28 to TRBJ1-6; D gene unclear. The source material was tumor tissue (inferred from file names), sampled from a patient given nivolumab and ipilimumab in sequence. CDR3 nucleotide sequence: TGTGCCAGCAGTTTGACCCCCGGTTCGGAGGGTTCACCCCTCCACTTT. It yields the protein CASSLTPGSEGSPLHF.